This TCR beta chain was obtained from a study of T cells in localized non-small cell lung cancer. A word on this clone: Antigen unknown.

General study results and limits: With higher T cell density in blood came longer overall survival. Investigators sequenced only a single tumor region, leaving heterogeneity possible. Within adjacent lung there appeared a median approximately 60 of the top 100 tumor clones. Uninvolved adjacent lung, not tumor, had the highest T cell clonality.

Germline lookup yields CDR1 MNHEY and CDR2 SMNVEV (reference sequence). Trimming removed 4 bases from V and 7 bases from J, with 13 bases in between. The CDR3 is 13 amino acids. Only in-frame clones appear in the TCRdb table, and some are missing; sequencing was by immunoSEQ multiplex PCR. The top ten clones hold roughly 15% of a sample with 75,000 to 95,000 clones, 87% of them seen once. This sequence joins TRBV27 and TRBJ1-2; D is perhaps TRBD1 (6 bases). The clonotype originates from a man aged 35 to 69 with stage I squamous cell lung carcinoma. The sequencing here drew on peripheral blood, taken before any cancer treatment. The CDR3 DNA sequence: TGTGCCAGCAGTTGGGGGCCTCAGGGTGGCTACACCTTC. This codes for CASSWGPQGGYTF.